These T cell receptor beta chains were read from a single sample in a study of blood T cell repertoires in COVID-19. TCRdb keeps only in-frame clones here, not all; method: immunoSEQ multiplex PCR. The sample holds roughly 130,000 clones, roughly 90% seen once. Sequenced input: peripheral blood. The receptors stem from a man aged 50 to 59 with active COVID-19. CDR3s include the opening cysteine and the closing phenylalanine or tryptophan. The order of the fields is D gene, V gene, clone size, J gene, CDR3 protein, CDR3 DNA. A D gene is named only where the DNA matches it firmly. Some rows mark clone size as missing; the rest say once, few, many or name a class of expanded clone.

>TRBD2|TRBV5-1|-|TRBJ2-3
CASSSGGGATDTQYF
TGCGCCAGCAGCTCCGGGGGGGGCGCCACAGATACGCAGTATTTT
>-|TRBV7-8|-|TRBJ1-2
CASSSRGVRGPRIYGYTF
TGTGCCAGCAGCTCCCGGGGGGTCAGGGGCCCTAGGATCTATGGCTACACCTTC
>-|TRBV4-1|-|TRBJ1-4
CASSPLGEGGNEKLFF
TGCGCCAGCAGCCCCCTGGGGGAGGGGGGTAATGAAAAACTGTTTTTT
>-|TRBV4-2|few|TRBJ1-5
CASSQEMRGFSNQPQHF
TGTGCCAGCAGCCAAGAGATGCGGGGCTTTAGCAATCAGCCCCAGCATTTT
>-|TRBV3-1/TRBV3-2|-|TRBJ2-7
CASSQSHYEQYF
TGTGCCAGCAGCCAGAGCCACTACGAGCAGTACTTC
>-|TRBV11-2|-|TRBJ1-2
CASSSSTGMDYGYTF
TGTGCCAGCAGCTCATCCACAGGGATGGACTATGGCTACACCTTC
>-|TRBV7-8|-|TRBJ2-5
CASSTGTPLQETQYF
TGTGCCAGCAGCACCGGGACACCGCTACAAGAGACCCAGTACTTC
>-|TRBV5-1|-|TRBJ1-4
CASSLGQPQGIGLEKLFF
TGCGCCAGCAGCTTGGGGCAACCACAGGGCATCGGTCTTGAAAAACTGTTTTTT
>TRBD2|TRBV4-1|-|TRBJ2-1
CASSQNLGSGMPFF
TGCGCCAGCAGCCAGAATCTGGGTAGCGGGATGCCGTTCTTC
>TRBD1|TRBV2|once|TRBJ1-2
CASSEVGGGSYGYTF
TGTGCCAGCAGTGAAGTTGGAGGGGGCAGCTATGGCTACACCTTC
>-|TRBV21-1|once|TRBJ2-4
CASIPGGQGCIQYF
TGTGCCAGCATCCCCGGGGGGCAGGGCTGCATTCAGTACTTC
>TRBD2|TRBV5-5|-|TRBJ2-5
CASSLASGTRGETQYF
TGTGCCAGCAGCTTGGCTTCCGGGACTAGAGGGGAGACCCAGTACTTC
>TRBD2|TRBV19|-|TRBJ2-1
CASSTGTRNEQFF
TGTGCCAGTAGTACCGGGACTAGAAATGAGCAGTTCTTC
>TRBD1|TRBV20-1|-|TRBJ1-4
CSASSGQYNEKLFF
TGCAGTGCTAGTTCGGGACAGTATAATGAAAAACTGTTTTTT
>TRBD2|TRBV4-1|-|TRBJ2-2
CASSQSLAGANTGELFF
TGCGCCAGCAGCCAATCCTTAGCGGGGGCCAACACCGGGGAGCTGTTTTTT
>TRBD2|TRBV7-9|-|TRBJ2-5
CASSEGTSGQETQYF
TGTGCCAGCAGCGAAGGGACTAGCGGGCAAGAGACCCAGTACTTC
>-|TRBV5-1|-|TRBJ2-5
CASSYLSRGQETQYF
TGCGCCAGCAGCTACCTATCGAGGGGGCAAGAGACCCAGTACTTC
>TRBD1|TRBV4-1|-|TRBJ2-6
CASSLGQGPSGANVLTF
TGCGCCAGCAGCCTCGGACAGGGTCCCTCTGGGGCCAACGTCCTGACTTTC
>TRBD1|TRBV7-9|once|TRBJ2-7
CASSFSGTGAYEQYF
TGTGCCAGCAGCTTTTCCGGGACAGGAGCCTACGAGCAGTACTTC
>TRBD1|TRBV11-2|-|TRBJ1-5
CASSRQGEDQPQHF
TGTGCCAGCAGCAGACAGGGTGAAGATCAGCCCCAGCATTTT
>-|TRBV7-9|few|TRBJ1-3
CASSPGSSGNTIYF
TGTGCCAGCAGCCCGGGGAGCTCTGGAAACACCATATATTTT
>-|TRBV2|-|TRBJ2-3
CASRDDGNRVDTQYF
TGTGCCAGCAGGGACGACGGGAATAGGGTAGATACGCAGTATTTT
>-|TRBV15|few|TRBJ1-1
CATSRGGMEAFF
TGTGCCACCAGCAGGGGGGGTATGGAAGCTTTCTTT
>-|TRBV5-4|-|TRBJ1-1
CASSFGDRNTEAFF
TGTGCCAGCAGCTTTGGAGACAGGAACACTGAAGCTTTCTTT
>-|TRBV28|-|TRBJ1-1
CASTRGPVNTEAFF
TGTGCCAGCACGCGGGGGCCAGTGAACACTGAAGCTTTCTTT
>TRBD2|TRBV11-2|-|TRBJ2-1
CASSLDGVAGGGSEQFF
TGTGCCAGCAGCTTAGATGGGGTAGCGGGAGGGGGAAGTGAGCAGTTCTTC
>TRBD2|TRBV19|few|TRBJ2-5
CASSITSGRRETQYF
TGTGCCAGTAGTATTACTAGCGGGAGGCGGGAGACCCAGTACTTC
>-|TRBV29-1|-|TRBJ2-5
CSVPGPSRGQGTQYF
TGCAGCGTCCCCGGGCCCTCGCGGGGCCAAGGGACCCAGTACTTC
>TRBD2|TRBV27|-|TRBJ2-2
CASSPPDQSRRGDEPNTGELFF
TGTGCCAGCAGTCCTCCTGATCAAAGTCGCCGGGGGGACGAACCCAACACCGGGGAGCTGTTTTTT
>TRBD2|TRBV6-1|-|TRBJ2-1
CASSESSGEHYEQFF
TGTGCCAGCAGTGAATCTAGCGGGGAGCATTATGAGCAGTTCTTC
>-|TRBV3-1/TRBV3-2|-|TRBJ1-2
CASSPGRVGYTF
TGTGCCAGCAGCCCTGGCCGGGTAGGCTACACCTTC
>-|TRBV9|-|TRBJ2-3
CASSVGGVDTQYF
TGTGCCAGCAGCGTAGGGGGGGTGGATACGCAGTATTTT
>-|TRBV10-2|-|TRBJ2-6
CASSDPGWNSGANVLTF
TGCGCCAGCAGTGATCCGGGGTGGAACTCTGGGGCCAACGTCCTGACTTTC
>-|TRBV5-5|-|TRBJ1-2
CASSLAVQDLNYGYTF
TGTGCCAGCAGCTTGGCCGTTCAGGATCTTAACTATGGCTACACCTTC
>TRBD1|TRBV29-1|-|TRBJ1-2
CSVGQDGYTF
TGCAGCGTGGGACAGGATGGCTACACCTTC
>TRBD1|TRBV18|-|TRBJ2-2
CASSPVDRGRTGELFF
TGTGCCAGCTCCCCCGTCGACAGGGGGCGGACCGGGGAGCTGTTTTTT
>-|TRBV12-5|-|TRBJ1-5
CASGIDQAGNQPQHF
TGTGCTAGTGGTATAGATCAAGCCGGCAATCAGCCCCAGCATTTT
>TRBD1|TRBV5-1|-|TRBJ2-3
CASSLPGGEDTQYF
TGCGCCAGCAGCTTGCCAGGGGGTGAAGATACGCAGTATTTT
>-|TRBV12-3/TRBV12-4|-|TRBJ2-1
CASSPKQGSEQFF
TGTGCCAGCAGCCCGAAACAGGGAAGTGAGCAGTTCTTC
>TRBD1|TRBV5-1|-|TRBJ2-3
CASSLAGAGGVDTQYF
TGCGCCAGCAGCTTGGCCGGGGCAGGGGGCGTAGATACGCAGTATTTT
>-|TRBV5-1|-|TRBJ2-1
CASSFQAYNEQFF
TGCGCCAGCAGCTTCCAGGCTTACAATGAGCAGTTCTTC
>TRBD1|TRBV27|-|TRBJ1-2
CASSYRGRGYGYTF
TGTGCCAGCAGTTACAGGGGGCGCGGCTATGGCTACACCTTC
>TRBD2|TRBV3-1/TRBV3-2|-|TRBJ2-1
CASSLQRRLAFEQFF
TGTGCCAGCAGCCTTCAAAGGCGACTAGCTTTTGAGCAGTTCTTC
>TRBD1|TRBV6-6|-|TRBJ1-5
CASSRQGVTQPQHF
TGTGCCAGCAGCCGACAGGGGGTAACTCAGCCCCAGCATTTT